A single sample is the source of the 10 T cell receptor beta chains below, sequenced in a study of response to subunit inactivated influenza vaccine. MiXCR was run by TCRdb on the RT-PCR reads, yielding one entry per CDR3 protein. The table records some 500,000 distinct CDR3 sequences, over 25% of them present only once. The sequencing here drew on CD4+ T cells sorted from PBMCs, taken approximately 5 days after vaccination. The receptors were sampled from a man aged 45-60 years who received an inactivated influenza vaccine.

The gene calls are TRBV4-2 and TRBJ1-2, with TRBD1 matching 7 bases. V shed 8 bases, J shed 2 bases, and the junction held 8 bases outside the gene matches. The CDR3 has 14 residues. Looked up from germline, CDR1 is LGHNA and CDR2 is YNFKEQ. The CDR3 region is CASGDREGNYGYTF. The CDR3, as DNA: TGTGCCAGCGGAGACAGGGAGGGAAACTATGGCTACACCTTC.

The chain joins TRBV2 to TRBJ1-2; TRBD1 aligns across 7 bases. The CDR3 is 13 amino acids. The V gene's germline CDR1 is SNHLY and CDR2 FYNNEI. V lost 7 bases to trimming and J lost 3 bases; unmatched junction nucleotides: 5. The CDR3 DNA reads TGTGCCAGCACCCCGGGACAGTACTATGGCTACACCTTC. This gives the protein CASTPGQYYGYTF.

J is TRBJ2-7 and V is TRBV27; the match to TRBD1 covers 10 bases. From germline, CDR1 is MNHEY and CDR2 SMNVEV (reference sequence). This CDR3 has 16 residues. Germline trimming cut 4 bases from V and 2 bases from J; bases unmatched to any gene: 8. This CDR3 is CASSSLTGTGAYEQYF. In DNA form, the CDR3 reads TGTGCCAGCAGTTCCCTCACCGGGACAGGGGCCTACGAGCAGTACTTC.

The rearrangement links TRBV20-1 to TRBJ2-7; 12 bases are a match to TRBD2. The ends lost 5 bases at V and 6 bases at J; junction bases unmatched: 11. The CDR3 sequence is 15 residues long. Looked up from germline, CDR1 is DFQATT and CDR2 is SNEGSKA (reference sequence). The CDR3 coding sequence is TGCAGTGCTCCGACTAGCGGGAGACTTGATGGCGAGCAGTACTTC. Protein: CSAPTSGRLDGEQYF.

The J gene is TRBJ2-5, the V gene TRBV11-3, with a possible D match to TRBD1 (6 bases). Germline CDR1 SGHNT, CDR2 YENEEA. V was pared by 5 bases and J by 1 base, with 14 bases between. The CDR3 has 15 residues. DNA for the CDR3: TGTGCCAGCAGCGAAAGGGGGAGAAGCCAAGAGACCCAGTACTTC. Translating gives CASSERGRSQETQYF.

The J gene is TRBJ1-6, the V gene TRBV12-3 or TRBV12-4; TRBD1 matches at 7 bases. Trimming removed 4 bases from V and 7 bases from J; junction bases left unmatched: 4. The CDR3 sequence is 14 residues long. CDR3 in DNA: TGTGCCAGCAGTTCGGGCAGGGGGAATTCACCCCTCCACTTT. Translated: CASSSGRGNSPLHF.

V and J are TRBV3-1 and TRBJ1-1; 7 nucleotides line up with TRBD1. CDR1 is LGHDT, CDR2 YNNKEL, per germline (reference sequence). V was pared by 4 bases and J by 1 base, with 6 bases of the junction left unmatched. The CDR3 has 15 amino acids. The CDR3 sequence is CASSRTGAKNTEAFF. The CDR3 DNA is TGTGCCAGCAGCCGGACAGGCGCGAAGAACACTGAAGCTTTCTTT. The entire variable domain, with the rest obtained from reference TRBV3-1 and TRBJ1-1, is as follows: DTAVSQTPKYLVTQMGNDKSIKCEQNLGHDTMYWYKQDSKKFLKIMFSYNNKELIINETVPNRFSPKSPDKAHLNLHINSLELGDSAVYFCASSRTGAKNTEAFFGQGTRLTVV.

This clonotype has only a few counts. The chain couples TRBV2 to TRBJ2-2; D is possibly TRBD2 (6 bases). This CDR3 comprises 14 residues. Germline V gives CDR1 SNHLY, CDR2 FYNNEI. Trimming cost V 4 bases and J 6 bases, with 12 bases left between them. The CDR3 loop is CASSVGGLAGELFF. Here the CDR3 DNA reads TGTGCCAGCAGTGTTGGAGGGCTTGCCGGGGAGCTGTTTTTT. The entire variable domain, with the rest obtained from reference TRBV2 and TRBJ2-2, is as follows: EPEVTQTPSHQVTQMGQEVILRCVPISNHLYFYWYRQILGQKVEFLVSFYNNEISEKSEIFDDQFSVERPDGSNFTLKIRSTKLEDSAMYFCASSVGGLAGELFFGEGSRLTVL.

The chain carries TRBV5-1 and TRBJ2-3, with D uncertain. The CDR3 runs to 13 residues. Trimming left V 5 bases short and J 7 bases short, with 14 bases between. CDR1 and CDR2 from the germline V gene are SGHRS and YFSETQ. CDR3 residues: CASRGEPLHTQYF. Here the CDR3 DNA reads TGCGCCAGCAGAGGAGAACCACTACATACGCAGTATTTT.

The V call is TRBV18, the J call TRBJ2-3; 9 bases match TRBD2. The CDR3 is made up of 16 amino acids. The V gene's germline CDR1 is KGHSH and CDR2 LQKENI. V shed 5 bases and J 0 bases; nucleotides not matched to a gene: 6. In nucleotides, the CDR3 is TGTGCCAGCTCATCCCCCCTAGCGGGGAGCACAGATACGCAGTATTTT. Translating it yields CASSSPLAGSTDTQYF.